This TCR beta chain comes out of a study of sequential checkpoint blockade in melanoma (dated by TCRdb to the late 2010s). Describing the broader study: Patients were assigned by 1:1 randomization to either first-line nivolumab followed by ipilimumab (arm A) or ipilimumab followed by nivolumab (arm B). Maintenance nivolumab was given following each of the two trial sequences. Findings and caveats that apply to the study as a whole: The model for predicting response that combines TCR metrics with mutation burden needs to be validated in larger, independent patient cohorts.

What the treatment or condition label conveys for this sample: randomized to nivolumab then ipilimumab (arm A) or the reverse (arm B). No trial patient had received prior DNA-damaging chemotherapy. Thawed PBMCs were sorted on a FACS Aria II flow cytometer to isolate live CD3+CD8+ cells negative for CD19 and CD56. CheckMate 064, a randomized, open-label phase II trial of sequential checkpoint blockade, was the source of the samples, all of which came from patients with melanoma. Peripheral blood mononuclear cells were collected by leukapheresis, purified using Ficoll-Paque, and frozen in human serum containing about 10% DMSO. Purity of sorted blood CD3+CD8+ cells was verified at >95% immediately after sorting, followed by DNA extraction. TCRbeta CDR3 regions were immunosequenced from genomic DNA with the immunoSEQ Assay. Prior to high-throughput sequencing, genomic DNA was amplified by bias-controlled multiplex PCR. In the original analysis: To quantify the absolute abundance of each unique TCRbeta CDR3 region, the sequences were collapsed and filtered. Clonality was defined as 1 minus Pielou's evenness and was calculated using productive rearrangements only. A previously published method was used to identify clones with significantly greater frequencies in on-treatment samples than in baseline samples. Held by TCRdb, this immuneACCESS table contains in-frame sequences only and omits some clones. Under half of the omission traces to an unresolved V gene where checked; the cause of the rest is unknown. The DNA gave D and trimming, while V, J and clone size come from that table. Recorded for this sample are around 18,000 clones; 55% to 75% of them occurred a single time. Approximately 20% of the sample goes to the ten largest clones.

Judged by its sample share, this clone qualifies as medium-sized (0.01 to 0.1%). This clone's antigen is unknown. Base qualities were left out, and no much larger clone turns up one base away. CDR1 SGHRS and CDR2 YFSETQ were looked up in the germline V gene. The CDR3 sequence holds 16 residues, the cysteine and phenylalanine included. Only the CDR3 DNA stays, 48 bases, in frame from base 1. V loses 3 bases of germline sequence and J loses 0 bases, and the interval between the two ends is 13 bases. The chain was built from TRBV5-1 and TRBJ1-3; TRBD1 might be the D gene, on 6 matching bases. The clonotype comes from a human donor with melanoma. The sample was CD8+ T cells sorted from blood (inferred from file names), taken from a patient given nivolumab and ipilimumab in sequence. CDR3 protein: CASSSGDRPSGNTIYF. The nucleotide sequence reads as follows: TGCGCCAGCAGCTCAGGGGACCGTCCCTCTGGAAACACCATATATTTT.